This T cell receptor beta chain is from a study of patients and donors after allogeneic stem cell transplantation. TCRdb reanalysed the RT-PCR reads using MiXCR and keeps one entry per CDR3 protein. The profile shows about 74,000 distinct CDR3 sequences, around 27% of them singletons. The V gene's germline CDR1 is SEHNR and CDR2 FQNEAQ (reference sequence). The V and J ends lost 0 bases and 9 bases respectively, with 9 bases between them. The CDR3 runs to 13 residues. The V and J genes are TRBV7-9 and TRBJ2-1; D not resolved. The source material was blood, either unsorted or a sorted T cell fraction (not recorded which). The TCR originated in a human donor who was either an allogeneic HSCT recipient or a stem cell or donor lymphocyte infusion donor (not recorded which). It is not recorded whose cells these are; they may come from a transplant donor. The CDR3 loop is CASSLAGKSEQFF. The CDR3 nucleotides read TGTGCCAGCAGCTTAGCGGGGAAGAGTGAGCAGTTCTTC.